The 27 T cell receptor beta chains in this list originate from one sample, sequenced in a study of OX40 agonist ivuxolimab in advanced cancers. Clones were read by immunoSEQ multiplex PCR, and TCRdb kept only the in-frame ones, dropping some. The sample contains 78,000 or so clones, more than 85% of which appear only once. Sequencing used CD4+ or CD8+ T cells sorted from blood, obtained in a trial of the OX40 agonist ivuxolimab. Every receptor here comes from an adult with an advanced solid tumor such as melanoma, head and neck, liver or kidney cancer.

This clone was picked up one time. The gene calls are TRBV25-1 and TRBJ2-5; no reliable D call. Trimming removed 4 bases from V and 5 bases from J, with 14 bases in between. CDR1 is MGHDK and CDR2 is SYGVNS in the germline V gene. The CDR3 runs to 14 residues. CDR3 DNA: TGTGCCAGCAGTGGTGGGCCGCTGGCGGAGACCCAGTACTTC. This sequence encodes CASSGGPLAETQYF.

The V gene is TRBV6-5, the J gene TRBJ2-7, with TRBD1 identical over 10 bases. Per germline, CDR1 MNHEY and CDR2 SVGAGI. This CDR3 contains 15 residues. V lost 5 bases, J lost 4 bases, and 8 bases stayed unmatched. The DNA of the CDR3 is TGTGCCAGCAGTGCGACAGGGGGCGCCATGTACGAGCAGTACTTC. Translation gives CASSATGGAMYEQYF.

DNA of the CDR3: TGTGCCAGCAGTTTATCTAGGCCCGAGTATTATGGCTACACCTTC. Encoded protein: CASSLSRPEYYGYTF. This rearrangement joins TRBV27 to TRBJ1-2; no clear D. The germline V and J ends were trimmed by 0 bases and 5 bases, with 13 bases remaining between them. The CDR3 contains 15 residues. From germline, CDR1 is MNHEY and CDR2 SMNVEV (reference sequence).

This chain joins TRBV19 and TRBJ2-1, with 14 bases fitting TRBD2. CDR1 LNHDA and CDR2 SQIVND come from the germline V gene (reference sequence). With V trimmed by 4 bases and J by 6 bases, 8 bases remained unmatched. The CDR3 totals 17 residues. The CDR3, as DNA: TGTGCCAGTAGTAAGACTAGCGGGAGGGCCGTGGGCAATGAGCAGTTCTTC. This sequence encodes CASSKTSGRAVGNEQFF.

This chain joins TRBV7-6 and TRBJ2-5, with D perhaps TRBD1 or TRBD2 (6 bases each). The CDR3 consists of 12 residues. CDR1 is SGHVS, CDR2 FNYEAQ, per germline. Trimming shortened V by 5 bases and J by 6 bases, and 10 bases separated the two germline ends. The CDR3 region is CASSVGGQTQYF. The CDR3 region has the DNA TGTGCCAGCAGCGTAGGGGGGCAGACCCAGTACTTC.

This clone has a single count. V and J are TRBV19 and TRBJ2-1; 12 positions match TRBD2. With V trimmed by 1 base and J by 9 bases, 4 bases remained unmatched. There are 15 residues in the CDR3. The germline gives CDR1 LNHDA, CDR2 SQIVND (reference sequence). This CDR3 is CASSIAPGLAGEQFF. CDR3 DNA: TGTGCCAGTAGTATAGCCCCGGGACTAGCGGGTGAGCAGTTCTTC.

The gene calls are TRBV7-2 and TRBJ2-7; 7 nucleotides agree with TRBD2. V dropped 5 bases and J dropped 3; count of bases not matched to a gene: 7. Looked up from germline, CDR1 is SGHTA and CDR2 is FQGNSA. CDR3 size: 14 residues. The CDR3 DNA follows: TGTGCCAGCAGCCCGTTATCTAGCGGCTACGAGCAGTACTTC. Residues: CASSPLSSGYEQYF.

This clone was observed once. V and J are TRBV7-2 and TRBJ2-7; 9 bases match TRBD1. Germline CDR1 reads SGHTA; CDR2 reads FQGNSA. There are 19 residues in the CDR3. The V segment lost 1 base and the J segment 4 bases; nucleotides outside the gene matches: 17. CDR3 region: CASSLDRGGYRGRFYEQYF. CDR3 in DNA: TGTGCCAGCAGCTTAGATCGGGGTGGTTACAGGGGGCGTTTTTACGAGCAGTACTTC.

The chain links TRBV5-4 to TRBJ2-7; the match to TRBD1 covers 9 bases. V lost 4 bases and J lost 6; bases outside the gene matches: 8. Germline CDR1 reads SGHNT; CDR2 reads YYREEE (reference sequence). The CDR3 is 14 residues long. CDR3 coding DNA: TGTGCCAGCAGCCTCCCGGGACAGGGCTCCGAGCAGTACTTC. Translating gives CASSLPGQGSEQYF.

This chain links TRBV18 with TRBJ1-2, with 8 bases lining up with TRBD1. This CDR3 has 17 amino acids. Per germline, CDR1 KGHSH and CDR2 LQKENI. V shed 5 bases, J shed 5 bases, and the junction held 16 bases outside the gene matches. The CDR3 sequence is CASSFSEDRVGYYGYTF. The CDR3 region has the DNA TGTGCCAGCTCATTTTCCGAGGACAGGGTGGGCTATTATGGCTACACCTTC.

This clone was seen a single time. This chain uses TRBV5-1 with TRBJ1-1, with D unresolved. The germline gives CDR1 SGHRS, CDR2 YFSETQ. Trimming pared 2 bases from V and 2 bases from J, leaving 13 bases between. The CDR3 has 15 amino acids. CDR3 loop: CASSFRIGPNTEAFF. CDR3 sequence (DNA): TGCGCCAGCAGCTTTCGGATAGGGCCAAACACTGAAGCTTTCTTT. The complete variable domain, with remaining parts taken from reference TRBV5-1 and TRBJ1-1, reads KAGVTQTPRYLIKTRGQQVTLSCSPISGHRSVSWYQQTPGQGLQFLFEYFSETQRNKGNFPGRFSGRQFSNSRSEMNVSTLELGDSALYLCASSFRIGPNTEAFFGQGTRLTVV.

The chain carries TRBV30 and TRBJ2-2, with D possibly matching TRBD1 (6 bases). V shed 4 bases and J shed 0 bases, with 15 bases lying between them. The CDR3 is made up of 16 amino acids. The germline V gene encodes CDR1 GTSNPN and CDR2 SVGIG (reference sequence). The CDR3 DNA sequence: TGTGCCTGGATTGGGGGCCTAACCCCGAACACCGGGGAGCTGTTTTTT. Protein product: CAWIGGLTPNTGELFF.

The V call is TRBV6-1, the J call TRBJ1-1, with TRBD1 identical over 10 bases. The germline V gene encodes CDR1 MNHNS and CDR2 SASEGT. V lost 5 bases, J lost 6 bases, and 3 bases stayed unmatched. The CDR3 length is 13 residues. Here the CDR3 DNA reads TGTGCCAGCAGTCGGGACAGGGGTGCTGAAGCTTTCTTT. Amino acid sequence: CASSRDRGAEAFF.

In DNA, the CDR3 is TGTGCCATCAGTGAGGCTAAGTACGGGAGCCGCGATACGCAGTATTTT. Its translation is CAISEAKYGSRDTQYF. The chain recombines TRBV10-3 with TRBJ2-3, with D possibly TRBD2 on 6 matching bases. V lost 2 bases and J 6 bases, leaving 18 bases between the germline ends. This CDR3 comprises 16 residues. Germline lookup yields CDR1 ENHRY and CDR2 SYGVKD.

V is TRBV11-2 and J is TRBJ2-5, with D uncertain. Germline V lookup: CDR1 SGHAT, CDR2 FQNNGV. The CDR3 consists of 12 residues. Trimming left V 5 bases short and J 5 bases short, with 9 bases between. The CDR3 nucleotides read TGTGCCAGCAGCACCGGGCAGGAGACCCAGTACTTC. This codes for CASSTGQETQYF.

The rearrangement links TRBV2 to TRBJ2-7; D unresolved. The CDR3 totals 12 residues. Trimming shortened V by 7 bases and J by 0 bases, and 7 bases separated the two germline ends. CDR1 and CDR2 (germline): SNHLY, FYNNEI. The CDR3 DNA reads as TGTGCCAGCACGATTACCTCCTACGAGCAGTACTTC. This translates into CASTITSYEQYF.

The chain combines TRBV2 with TRBJ2-2; D gene unclear. Germline V lookup: CDR1 SNHLY, CDR2 FYNNEI. This CDR3 contains 15 residues. With 1 base removed from V and 5 bases from J, the gap between germline ends came to 11 bases. The CDR3 reads CASSEGLGKTGELFF. DNA for the CDR3: TGTGCCAGCAGTGAAGGTTTAGGGAAAACCGGGGAGCTGTTTTTT. Full variable domain (outside the CDR3, taken from reference TRBV2 and TRBJ2-2): EPEVTQTPSHQVTQMGQEVILRCVPISNHLYFYWYRQILGQKVEFLVSFYNNEISEKSEIFDDQFSVERPDGSNFTLKIRSTKLEDSAMYFCASSEGLGKTGELFFGEGSRLTVL.

The chain is built from TRBV19 and TRBJ1-5; 9 nucleotides agree with TRBD1. This CDR3 is built from 15 residues. Germline values: CDR1 LNHDA, CDR2 SQIVND (reference sequence). Trimming took 5 bases from V and 2 from J; bases not matched to a gene: 4. CDR3: CASSVDRGGNQPQHF. CDR3 bases: TGTGCCAGTAGTGTTGACAGGGGGGGCAATCAGCCCCAGCATTTT.

Here the CDR3 reads CASSQYGSGQNNSPLHF. For the CDR3, the DNA is TGCGCCAGCAGCCAATATGGATCGGGACAGAATAATTCACCCCTCCACTTT. This chain connects TRBV4-3 to TRBJ1-6, with 7 bases fitting TRBD1. Trimming took 2 bases from V and 5 from J; bases not matched to a gene: 9. The CDR3 is made up of 17 amino acids. Per germline, CDR1 LGHNA and CDR2 YSLEER.

V usage is TRBV13 and J usage is TRBJ1-2; possible D gene TRBD1, 5 bases. Per the germline V gene, CDR1 is PRHDT and CDR2 is FYEKMQ (reference sequence). This CDR3 spans 14 amino acids. Trimming left V 2 bases short and J 2 bases short, with 9 bases between. The CDR3 DNA follows: TGTGCCAGCAGCTTAACCCAGGGCAACTATGGCTACACCTTC. Translation: CASSLTQGNYGYTF.

This chain links TRBV6-1 with TRBJ2-7; tentatively, D is TRBD1 (5 bases). CDR3 size: 12 residues. The germline V gene has CDR1 MNHNS and CDR2 SASEGT. Trimming stripped 5 bases from V and 0 bases from J, with 5 bases between. The CDR3 protein is CASSQGSYEQYF. The CDR3, as DNA: TGTGCCAGCAGTCAGGGCTCCTACGAGCAGTACTTC.

V gene TRBV5-6 combines with J gene TRBJ1-5; D is ambiguous. The CDR3 contains 15 residues. Trimming left V 0 bases short and J 0 bases short, with 7 bases between. From germline, CDR1 is SGHDT and CDR2 YYEEEE. CDR3 nucleotides: TGTGCCAGCAGCTTGGGTGGATATAGCAATCAGCCCCAGCATTTT. This codes for CASSLGGYSNQPQHF.

V and J are TRBV11-2 and TRBJ2-3; the D gene could be TRBD1 or TRBD2 (5 bases each). Between the trimmed V and J ends, which lost 6 bases and 3 bases, there was a span of 19 bases. This CDR3 contains 16 residues. Germline values: CDR1 SGHAT, CDR2 FQNNGV. DNA for the CDR3: TGTGCCAGCAGGGGGCAGGGTGGACTGGTTACAGATACGCAGTATTTT. Translating gives CASRGQGGLVTDTQYF. Combining the CDR3 with reference TRBV11-2 and TRBJ2-3 gives the whole variable domain EAGVAQSPRYKIIEKRQSVAFWCNPISGHATLYWYQQILGQGPKLLIQFQNNGVVDDSQLPKDRFSAERLKGVDSTLKIQPAKLEDSAVYLCASRGQGGLVTDTQYFGPGTRLTVL.

The chain couples TRBV9 to TRBJ2-2, with a possible D match to TRBD1 (6 bases). The CDR3 contains 15 residues. CDR1 is SGDLS, CDR2 YYNGEE, per germline. Trimming removed 4 bases at V and 6 bases at J, with 16 bases between. CDR3: CASSYRDMEPGELFF. CDR3 DNA sequence: TGTGCCAGCAGCTACCGGGACATGGAACCCGGGGAGCTGTTTTTT.

CDR3 in amino acids: CASSSQTSGGYEQYF. CDR3 nucleotide sequence: TGTGCCAGTAGTAGCCAGACTAGCGGGGGCTACGAGCAGTACTTC. The chain employs TRBV19 and TRBJ2-7; 12 positions agree with TRBD2. The CDR3 length is 15 residues. Germline loops: CDR1 LNHDA, CDR2 SQIVND (reference sequence). Trimming at V came to 4 bases and at J to 3 bases, leaving 4 bases not matched to a gene.

The chain combines TRBV19 with TRBJ1-1; possible D gene TRBD1, 6 bases. This CDR3 has 17 residues. CDR1 and CDR2 (germline): LNHDA, SQIVND (reference sequence). The V end was cut by 3 bases, the J end by 2 bases, with 19 bases between. The CDR3 spells CASSIPPGAAQNTEAFF. The CDR3 DNA follows: TGTGCCAGTAGTATCCCCCCGGGGGCAGCGCAAAACACTGAAGCTTTCTTT.

The chain combines TRBV30 with TRBJ2-1, with D tentatively TRBD2 (5 bases). Trimming removed 2 bases at V and 12 bases at J, with 14 bases between. This CDR3 is built from 12 residues. The V gene's germline CDR1 is GTSNPN and CDR2 SVGIG (reference sequence). The CDR3 sequence: CAWSYTGIGQFF. The CDR3, as DNA: TGTGCCTGGAGTTATACGGGGATAGGGCAGTTCTTC.